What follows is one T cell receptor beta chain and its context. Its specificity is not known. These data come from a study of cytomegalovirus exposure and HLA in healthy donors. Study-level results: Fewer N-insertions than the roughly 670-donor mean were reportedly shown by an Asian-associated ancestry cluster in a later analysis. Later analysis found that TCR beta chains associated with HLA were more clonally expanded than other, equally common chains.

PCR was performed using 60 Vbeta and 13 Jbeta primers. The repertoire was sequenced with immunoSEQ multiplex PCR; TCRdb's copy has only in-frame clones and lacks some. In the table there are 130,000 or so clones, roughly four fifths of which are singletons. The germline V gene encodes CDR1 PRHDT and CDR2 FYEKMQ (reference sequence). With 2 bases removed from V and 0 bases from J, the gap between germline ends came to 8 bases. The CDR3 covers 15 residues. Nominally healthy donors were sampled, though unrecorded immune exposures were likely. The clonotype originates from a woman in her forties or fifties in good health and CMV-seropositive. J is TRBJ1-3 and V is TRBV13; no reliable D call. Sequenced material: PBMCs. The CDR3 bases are TGTGCCAGCAGCTTACGAGCGGGCTCTGGAAACACCATATATTTT. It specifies CASSLRAGSGNTIYF.